This T cell receptor (beta chain) is from a study of blood T cell repertoires in COVID-19. Background on the study: The United States, Italy and Spain were the sources of the acute and convalescent COVID-19 samples. The cDNA or gDNA used as material had been derived from T cells, B-cell-depleted T cells, or PBMCs.

In the original workflow: The authors estimated nucleated cell counts from reference gene primer amplification. The data were produced by immunoSEQ multiplex PCR, yet TCRdb's version contains in-frame clones alone and is incomplete. V and J calls and clone size are as listed in that table; D and trimming were resolved from the DNA. The table includes under 250,000 clones, about 84% detected once. The receptor's source is a man older than 75 with acute or convalescent COVID-19. Sequencing used peripheral blood.

CDR3 amino acids: CASRFTRTSRDRGLGNEQFF. Here the CDR3 DNA reads TGCGCCAGCAGATTTACAAGAACGTCCCGGGACAGGGGGCTGGGCAATGAGCAGTTCTTC. The chain has TRBV5-1 and TRBJ2-1, with 12 bases aligning to TRBD1. The CDR3 has 20 amino acids. J was trimmed by 6 bases and V by 5 bases; bases with no gene match: 21. Looked up from germline, CDR1 is SGHRS and CDR2 is YFSETQ.